These 3 T cell receptor beta chains came from one sample sequenced in a study of early T cells in non-severe SARS-CoV-2 infection. One entry per CDR3 protein, called by TCRdb with MiXCR from the 5' RACE reads. Among roughly 41,000 distinct CDR3 sequences listed, 4.5% to 5% were seen once. Sequenced: whole blood. These receptor sequences come from an adult who was a healthcare worker with PCR-confirmed SARS-CoV-2 infection or an uninfected control (not recorded which).

This clonotype has a handful of counts. The V gene is TRBV10-2, the J gene TRBJ2-7; the D is unclear. Germline V lookup: CDR1 WSHSY, CDR2 SAAADI. The CDR3 extends over 11 amino acids. The V and J ends lost 7 bases and 3 bases respectively, with 7 bases between them. In nucleotides, the CDR3 is TGCGCCAGCATCTTTAGCTACGAGCAGTACTTC. Its protein is CASIFSYEQYF.

This clonotype came up many times. V usage is TRBV20-1 and J usage is TRBJ2-1; 8 bases fit TRBD1. The CDR3 runs 17 residues. Trimming took 6 bases from V and 0 from J; bases not matched to a gene: 13. CDR1 is DFQATT, CDR2 SNEGSKA, per germline (reference sequence). CDR3 amino acids: CSAPFTRQGSSYNEQFF. Here the CDR3 DNA reads TGCAGTGCCCCGTTTACCCGACAGGGGAGCTCCTACAATGAGCAGTTCTTC.

This clonotype has ten or more counts. The rearrangement uses TRBV20-1 and TRBJ2-3; 7 bases agree with TRBD2. The CDR3 length is 16 residues. Germline assignment: CDR1 DFQATT and CDR2 SNEGSKA (reference sequence). The V segment lost 4 bases and the J segment 2 bases; nucleotides outside the gene matches: 12. The CDR3 DNA is TGCAGTGCTACCGACACTAGCGTTGACTTCACAGATACGCAGTATTTT. It codes for CSATDTSVDFTDTQYF.